This T cell receptor (beta chain) came from a study of blood T cell repertoires in COVID-19. At the level of the study: T cells, B-cell-depleted T cells, or PBMCs provided the cDNA or gDNA that served as material.

This table comes from immunoSEQ multiplex PCR, and its TCRdb copy is limited to in-frame clones, with some not included. Among approximately 77,000 clones listed, about 91% were seen once. In germline, CDR1 is SNHLY, CDR2 FYNNEI. Germline trimming cut 7 bases from V and 10 bases from J; bases unmatched to any gene: 11. The CDR3 has 15 residues. This chain links TRBV2 with TRBJ1-6; 9 positions match TRBD1. The receptor comes from a woman of 80 years or more with acute or convalescent COVID-19. The sample comprised peripheral blood. The chain's CDR3 is CASTAWGQGGSPLHF. The CDR3 DNA sequence: TGTGCCAGCACCGCCTGGGGACAGGGTGGGTCACCCCTCCACTTT.